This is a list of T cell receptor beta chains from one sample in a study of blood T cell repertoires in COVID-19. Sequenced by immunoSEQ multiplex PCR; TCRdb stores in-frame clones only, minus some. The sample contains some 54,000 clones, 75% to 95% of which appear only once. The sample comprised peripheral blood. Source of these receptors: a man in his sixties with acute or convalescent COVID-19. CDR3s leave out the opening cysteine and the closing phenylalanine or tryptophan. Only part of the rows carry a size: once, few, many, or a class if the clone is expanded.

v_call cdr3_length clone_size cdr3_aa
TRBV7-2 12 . ASSQTGSGQPQH
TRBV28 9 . ASSGQSEQY
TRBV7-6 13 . ASSSLAGPYNEQF
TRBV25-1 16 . ASSGPPLIGVGNSPLH
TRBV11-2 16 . ASSLDRGGVRSKNIQY
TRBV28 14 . ASSLETSGARYEQY
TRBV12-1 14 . ASSFVVSSNTGELF
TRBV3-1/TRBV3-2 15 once ASSQDRTGGRGSEAF
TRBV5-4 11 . ASSLTEQETQY
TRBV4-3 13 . ASSQEEGAKNIQY
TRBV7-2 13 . ASSRDRVLDQPQH
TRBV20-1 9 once SASGSYEQY
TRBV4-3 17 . ASSQDSNGLAGRYNEQF
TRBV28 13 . ASSLYRGKSDTQY
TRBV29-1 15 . SVDGTSGYPSTDTQY
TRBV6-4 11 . ASKSTANTEAF
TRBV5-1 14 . ASSPNRAGSSYEQY
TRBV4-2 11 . ASSPTRSYEQY
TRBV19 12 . ASHSSGGDNEQF
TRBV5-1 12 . ASSLGQENTEAF
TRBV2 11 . ASSDTPSGAQH
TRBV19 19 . ASSIVGQGVVPALGANVLT
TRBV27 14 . ASSFVTGAQGDEQY
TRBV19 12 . ASSIQGGNEKLF
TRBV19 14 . ASSMPGGSSTDTQY
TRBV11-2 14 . ASSTQPGTTGNTIY
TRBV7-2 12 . ASSLAGPSYEQY
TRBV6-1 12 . ASSEQGGGYEQY
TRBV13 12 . ATSPRQTYNEQF
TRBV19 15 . ASSPGTGLGPYNEQF
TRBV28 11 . ASIEPAVRKLF
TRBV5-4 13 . ASTGLRSSYNEQF
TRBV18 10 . ASSPSNAEAF
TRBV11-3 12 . ASSLTGENYEQY
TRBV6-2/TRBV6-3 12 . ASSWGQGASYQY
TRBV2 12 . ASSRLGALYEQY
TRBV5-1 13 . ASSSGTSDTGELF
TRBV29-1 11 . SVGAISGNTIY
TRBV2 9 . ASKVQNEQF
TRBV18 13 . ASSLGQGAGDTQY
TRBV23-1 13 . ASSQFGGGGYGYT
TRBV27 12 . ASRIDSLADTQY
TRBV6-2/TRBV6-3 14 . ASSSASGSSTDTQY
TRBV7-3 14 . ASSLREGQGMSEAF